This T cell receptor (beta chain) was captured by sequencing in a study of T cell responses to AZD1222 COVID-19 vaccine. Overall study results and limits: White British ancestry dominated among donors, who included more females, and clonal diversity was possibly underestimated.

Libraries were prepared by immunoSEQ multiplex PCR; TCRdb keeps only in-frame clonotypes and omits some of them. The sample contains some 180,000 clones, roughly 92% of which appear only once. With respect to this clone: The target antigen is unknown.

The sample was peripheral blood, taken 28 days after the second AZD1222 dose. The source is an adult who received the AZD1222 COVID-19 vaccine.

DNA for the CDR3: TGCGCCAGCAGCCCTTTTCAAGGGGCCTCATGGACTGAAGCTTTCTTT. As protein: CASSPFQGASWTEAFF. V usage is TRBV4-1 and J usage is TRBJ1-1, with D tentatively TRBD1 (5 bases). The CDR3 sequence is 16 residues long. CDR1 and CDR2 (germline): MGHRA, YSYEKL. V lost 4 bases to trimming and J lost 5 bases, with 20 bases between them.